This TCR beta chain originates from a study of blood T cell repertoires in COVID-19 (TCRdb year 2020). Background for the entire study: Collaborator samples came from the United States, Italy and Spain and covered acute and convalescent phases of COVID-19. Nearly every sample came with metadata listing a de-identified subject ID, COVID-19 status, age in years and sex. Where available, HLA class I and class II types were obtained from metadata supplied by the sample provider rather than from assay-based typing. Subjects who had been exposed to COVID-19, were actively infected with it, or had recovered from it provided the deeply sampled blood TCRbeta repertoires that made up the dataset. The prospective study material was composed of cDNA or gDNA derived from T cells, B-cell-depleted T cells, or PBMCs. The repertoires were released in a freely available public database intended as a resource for research on the immune response to SARS-CoV-2. The samples were drawn from two sources: the first 160 participants of the ongoing ImmuneRACE study, and some 1,300 subjects contributed by 6 global collaborators. The paper as a whole reports these results and caveats: How much clinical and demographic metadata was included differed by source and by participant, and the metadata was provided uncurated.

In the prospective study, participants were about 18 to 90 years old, resided in about two dozen geographic areas of the United States, and were enrolled through a virtual design. In the prospective study, participants were assigned to cohorts based on the clinical history participants reported in a screening survey and a study questionnaire. ImmuneRACE Cohort 3 recovered participants were defined by two consecutive negative NP/OP PCR tests, healthcare professional clearance, or symptom resolution. Mobile phlebotomists in the prospective study collected whole blood, serum and a nasopharyngeal or oropharyngeal swab from every participant. Additional blood draws and questionnaires over a 2-month period could optionally be provided by prospective study participants. Blood samples from the prospective study were shipped frozen or at room temperature prior to DNA extraction. Remarks on this clone: No antigen is known for it. The input lacks base qualities; no much larger clone sits a single base away.

TCRbeta CDR3 regions were amplified from genomic DNA using the immunoSEQ Assay, a bias-controlled multiplex PCR. Processing in the source paper ran as follows. Nucleated cell counts per sample were estimated from amplification of reference gene primers within the assay. To quantify the absolute abundance of each unique TCRbeta CDR3 rearrangement, sequence reads were collapsed and filtered. For each sample, productive Simpson clonality was calculated as the square root of Simpson's diversity index over productive rearrangements. TCRdb took over this immuneACCESS table, retaining in-frame rearrangements with V and J assigned. Such tables are incomplete; in checked studies, under half of the missing clones stem from an unresolved V gene, and the remainder is unexplained. D and trimming come from the DNA, and the V and J calls and clone size come from that table. Within this sample are around 380,000 clones, with around 87% of them counted one time only. Jointly, the top ten make up approximately 1.2% of the sample.

The sequence was obtained from a man aged 25 to 45 who had recovered from COVID-19. The sequenced sample consisted of PBMCs or T cells enriched from blood (not recorded which).

The nucleotide sequence reads as follows: TGTGCCAGCGGCAAAGAACGGGGCTACACCTTC. It translates as CASGKERGYTF. Here the chain combines TRBV3-1 (or the pseudogene TRBV3-2) and TRBJ1-2, with no confident D gene call. V is cut by 8 bases and J by 8 bases, and the space between the germline ends is 12 bases. CDR1 LGHDT and CDR2 YNNKEL are derived from the germline V gene (reference sequence). Including the terminal cysteine and phenylalanine, the CDR3 comprises 11 residues. Kept here is only the CDR3 DNA, which spans 33 bases and is read in frame from base 1.